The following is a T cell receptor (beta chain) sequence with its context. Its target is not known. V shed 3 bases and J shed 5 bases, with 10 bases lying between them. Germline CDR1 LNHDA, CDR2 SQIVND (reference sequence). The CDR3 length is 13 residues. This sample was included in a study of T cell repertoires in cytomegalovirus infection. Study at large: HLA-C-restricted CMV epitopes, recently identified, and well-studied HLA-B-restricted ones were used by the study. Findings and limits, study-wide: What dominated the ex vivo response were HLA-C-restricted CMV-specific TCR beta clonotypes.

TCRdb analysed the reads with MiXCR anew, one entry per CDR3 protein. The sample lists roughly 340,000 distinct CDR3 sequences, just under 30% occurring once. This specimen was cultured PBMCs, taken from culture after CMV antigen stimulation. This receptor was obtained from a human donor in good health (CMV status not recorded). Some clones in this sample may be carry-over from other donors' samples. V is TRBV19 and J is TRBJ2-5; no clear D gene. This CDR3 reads CASSISPVETQYF. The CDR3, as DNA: TGTGCCAGTAGTATCAGCCCCGTGGAGACCCAGTACTTC.